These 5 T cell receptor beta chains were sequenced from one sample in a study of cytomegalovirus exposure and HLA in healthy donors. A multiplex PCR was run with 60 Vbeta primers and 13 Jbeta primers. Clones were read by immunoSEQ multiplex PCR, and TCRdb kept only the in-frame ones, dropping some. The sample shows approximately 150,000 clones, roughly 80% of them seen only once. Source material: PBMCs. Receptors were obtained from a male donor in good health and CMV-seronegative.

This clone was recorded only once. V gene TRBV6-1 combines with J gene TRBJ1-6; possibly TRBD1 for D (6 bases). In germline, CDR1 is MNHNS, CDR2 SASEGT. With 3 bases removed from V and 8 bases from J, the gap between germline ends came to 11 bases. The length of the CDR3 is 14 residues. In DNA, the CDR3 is TGTGCCAGCAGTGACAACAGGGTTCATTCACCCCTCCACTTT. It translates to CASSDNRVHSPLHF.

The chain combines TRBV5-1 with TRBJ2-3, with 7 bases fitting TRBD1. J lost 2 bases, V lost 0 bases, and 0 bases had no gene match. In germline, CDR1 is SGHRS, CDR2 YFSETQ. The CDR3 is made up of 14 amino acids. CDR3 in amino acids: CASSLEGATDTQYF. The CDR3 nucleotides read TGCGCCAGCAGCTTGGAGGGGGCCACAGATACGCAGTATTTT.

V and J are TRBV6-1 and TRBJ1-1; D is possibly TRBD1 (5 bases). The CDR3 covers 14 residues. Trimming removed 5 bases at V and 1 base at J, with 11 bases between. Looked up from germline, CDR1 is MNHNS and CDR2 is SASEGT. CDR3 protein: CASSSITGNTEAFF. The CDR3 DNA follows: TGTGCCAGCAGTTCCATTACAGGGAACACTGAAGCTTTCTTT.

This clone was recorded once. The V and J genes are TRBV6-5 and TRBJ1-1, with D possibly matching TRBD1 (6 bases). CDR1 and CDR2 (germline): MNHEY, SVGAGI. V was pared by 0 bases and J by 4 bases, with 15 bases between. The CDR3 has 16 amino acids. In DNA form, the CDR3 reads TGTGCCAGCAGTTACTCGTATGGGTCCAGGGGCACTGAAGCTTTCTTT. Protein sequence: CASSYSYGSRGTEAFF.

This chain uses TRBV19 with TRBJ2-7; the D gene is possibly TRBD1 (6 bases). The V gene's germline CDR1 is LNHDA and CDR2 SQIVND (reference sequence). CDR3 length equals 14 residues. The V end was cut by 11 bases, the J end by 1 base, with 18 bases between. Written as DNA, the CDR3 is TGTGCCTCATCGGAGGACAGCCAATCCTACGAGCAGTACTTC. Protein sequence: CASSEDSQSYEQYF.